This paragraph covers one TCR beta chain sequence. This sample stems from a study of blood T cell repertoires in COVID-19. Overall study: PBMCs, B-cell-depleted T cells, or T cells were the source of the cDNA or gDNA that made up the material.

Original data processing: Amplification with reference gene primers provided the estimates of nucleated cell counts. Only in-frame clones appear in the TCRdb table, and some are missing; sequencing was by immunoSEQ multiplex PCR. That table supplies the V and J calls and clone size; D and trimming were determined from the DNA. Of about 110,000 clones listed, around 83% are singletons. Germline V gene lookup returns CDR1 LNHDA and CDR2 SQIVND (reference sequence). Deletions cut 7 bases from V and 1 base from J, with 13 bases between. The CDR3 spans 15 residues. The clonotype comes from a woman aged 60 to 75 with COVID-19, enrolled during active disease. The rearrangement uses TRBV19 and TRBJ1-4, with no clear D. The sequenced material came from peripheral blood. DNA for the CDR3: TGTGCCAGTACCTCTGGACGGGGAACTAATGAAAAACTGTTTTTT. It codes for CASTSGRGTNEKLFF.